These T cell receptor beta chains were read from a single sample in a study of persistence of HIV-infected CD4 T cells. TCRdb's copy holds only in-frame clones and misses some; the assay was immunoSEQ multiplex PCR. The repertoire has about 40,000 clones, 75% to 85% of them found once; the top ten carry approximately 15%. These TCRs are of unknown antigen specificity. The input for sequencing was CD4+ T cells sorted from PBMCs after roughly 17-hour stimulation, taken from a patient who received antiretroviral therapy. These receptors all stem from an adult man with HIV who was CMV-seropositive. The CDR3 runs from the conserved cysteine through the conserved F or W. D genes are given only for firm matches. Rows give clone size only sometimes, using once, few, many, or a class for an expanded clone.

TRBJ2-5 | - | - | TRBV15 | CATSSATPYQETQYF | TGTGCCACCAGCAGCGCAACACCGTACCAAGAGACCCAGTACTTC
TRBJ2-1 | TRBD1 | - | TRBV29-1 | CSVDPHRGDNEQFF | TGCAGCGTTGATCCCCACAGGGGGGACAATGAGCAGTTCTTC
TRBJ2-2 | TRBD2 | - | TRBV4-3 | CASSQGAGVLGGELFF | TGCGCCAGCAGCCAAGGAGCGGGAGTACTGGGCGGGGAGCTGTTTTTT
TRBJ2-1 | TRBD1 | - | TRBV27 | CASRNQGANEQFF | TGTGCCAGCAGAAATCAGGGGGCAAATGAGCAGTTCTTC
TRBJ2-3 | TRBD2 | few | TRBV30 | CAWVPGTSVTDTQYF | TGTGCCTGGGTCCCCGGGACTAGCGTTACAGATACGCAGTATTTT
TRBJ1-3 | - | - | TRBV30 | CAWSNSGGNTIYF | TGTGCCTGGAGTAACTCAGGGGGAAACACCATATATTTT
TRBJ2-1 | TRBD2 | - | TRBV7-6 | CASSLVSGLAVRGRSYNEQFF | TGTGCCAGCAGCTTAGTCAGCGGGCTAGCGGTAAGAGGTCGATCCTACAATGAGCAGTTCTTC
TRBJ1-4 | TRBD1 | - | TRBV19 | CASSPLGQGATNEKLFF | TGTGCCAGTAGCCCCTTGGGACAGGGGGCAACTAATGAAAAACTGTTTTTT
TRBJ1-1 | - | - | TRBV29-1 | CSVEGEKGTEAFF | TGCAGCGTTGAAGGGGAAAAGGGCACTGAAGCTTTCTTT
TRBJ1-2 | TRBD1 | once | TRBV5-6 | CASSADRTLGYTF | TGTGCCAGCAGCGCGGACAGGACCCTTGGCTACACCTTC
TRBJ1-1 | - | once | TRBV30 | CAWGALNTEAFF | TGTGCCTGGGGGGCCTTGAACACTGAAGCTTTCTTT
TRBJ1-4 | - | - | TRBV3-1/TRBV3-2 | CASSPPQGLGEKLFF | TGTGCCAGCAGCCCACCCCAGGGCTTGGGGGAAAAACTGTTTTTT
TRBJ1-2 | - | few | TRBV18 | CASSPSSLNYGYTF | TGTGCCAGCTCACCAAGCAGCCTTAACTATGGCTACACCTTC
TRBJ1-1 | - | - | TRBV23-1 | CASSRGVMRVLNTEAFF | TGCGCCAGCAGTCGAGGGGTAATGAGGGTTTTGAACACTGAAGCTTTCTTT
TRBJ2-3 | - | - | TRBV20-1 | CSAQRDTQYF | TGCAGTGCACAGCGGGATACGCAGTATTTT
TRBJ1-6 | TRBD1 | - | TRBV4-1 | CASSQGTGANSPLHF | TGCGCCAGCAGCCAAGGGACAGGGGCTAATTCACCCCTCCACTTT
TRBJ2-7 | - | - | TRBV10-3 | CAISDRGTYEQYF | TGTGCCATCAGTGACAGGGGAACCTACGAGCAGTACTTC
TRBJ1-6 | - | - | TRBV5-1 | CASSLEGVNSPLHF | TGCGCCAGCAGCTTGGAAGGGGTAAATTCACCCCTCCACTTT
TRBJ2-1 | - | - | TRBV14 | CASSQDTLVRMQFF | TGTGCCAGCAGCCAAGATACGTTAGTCCGTATGCAGTTCTTC
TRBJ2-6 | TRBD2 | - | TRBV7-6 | CASSKGLAGFSGANVLTF | TGTGCCAGCAGCAAAGGACTAGCGGGATTCTCTGGGGCCAACGTCCTGACTTTC
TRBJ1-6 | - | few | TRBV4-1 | CASSQEEGRYNSPLHF | TGCGCCAGCAGCCAAGAAGAGGGACGCTATAATTCACCCCTCCACTTT
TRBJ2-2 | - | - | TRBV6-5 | CASSYSRNTGELFF | TGTGCCAGCAGTTACTCGCGGAACACCGGGGAGCTGTTTTTT